These 30 T cell receptor beta chains share one sample of origin, sequenced in a study of blood T cells in healthy people across ages. For the second PCR, which ran for roughly 6 to 12 cycles, a sample-barcoded 5' primer and a J-beta primer mix were used. MiXCR was run by TCRdb on the 5' RACE reads, yielding one entry per CDR3 protein. In the table there are about 1 million distinct CDR3 sequences, 35% to 50% of which are singletons. Sequencing used blood. The receptors were sampled from an older woman in good health.

This clonotype showed up just a few times. The chain links TRBV14 to TRBJ2-5, with a tentative D call TRBD2 (5 bases). CDR1 and CDR2 from the germline V gene are SGHDN and FVKESK. This CDR3 is built from 15 residues. The V end was cut by 1 base, the J end by 5 bases, with 14 bases between. The DNA for the CDR3 is TGTGCCAGCAGCCAAGTTGGACTGCCTCATGAGACCCAGTACTTC. Its protein is CASSQVGLPHETQYF.

The chain is built from TRBV6-5 and TRBJ2-7; TRBD2 is a possible D gene (6 bases). Gene TRBJ2-5 matches the end of the DNA better, so the J call may be wrong. The CDR3 has 15 amino acids. CDR1 is MNHEY, CDR2 SVGAGI, per germline. The CDR3 region has the DNA TGTGCCAGCAGGAGGGTCGGGAGCATCTGGGAGACCCAGTACTTC. It specifies CASRRVGSIWETQYF.

This clonotype has only a few counts. The chain uses TRBV3-1 and TRBJ2-5; D might be TRBD2 (5 bases). The better agreement between TRBJ2-7 and the DNA end casts doubt on the J call. Germline CDR1 LGHDT, CDR2 YNNKEL (reference sequence). The CDR3 sequence is 13 residues long. Here the CDR3 reads CASGLGPAYEQYF. CDR3 in DNA: TGTGCCAGCGGACTCGGGCCGGCCTACGAGCAGTACTTC.

The V call is TRBV20-1, the J call TRBJ2-3, with 9 bases identical to TRBD2. The V gene end was trimmed by 3 bases and the J gene end by 7 bases; junction bases not matched to a gene: 8. The germline V gene has CDR1 DFQATT and CDR2 SNEGSKA (reference sequence). CDR3 length equals 14 residues. CDR3 amino acids: CSARSGLASNTQYF. The DNA for the CDR3 is TGCAGTGCTAGGTCGGGACTAGCCTCTAATACGCAGTATTTT.

V gene TRBV13 combines with J gene TRBJ1-2, with D unresolved. CDR3 length: 13 amino acids. The germline V gene encodes CDR1 PRHDT and CDR2 FYEKMQ (reference sequence). Trimming took off 1 base at V and 7 bases at J, with 10 bases between the two ends. As DNA, the CDR3 is TGTGCCAGCAGCTTAGTAGGGTTACCTGGCTACACCTTC. This translates into CASSLVGLPGYTF. The entire variable domain, with the rest obtained from reference TRBV13 and TRBJ1-2, is as follows: AAGVIQSPRHLIKEKRETATLKCYPIPRHDTVYWYQQGPGQDPQFLISFYEKMQSDKGSIPDRFSAQQFSDYHSELNMSSLELGDSALYFCASSLVGLPGYTFGSGTRLTVV.

As for this clonotype: Mismatch with germline at one junction end may stem from a read error. The chain links TRBV7-9 to TRBJ2-3; perhaps TRBD2 as D (6 bases). Per germline, CDR1 SEHNR and CDR2 FQNEAQ (reference sequence). This CDR3 contains 15 residues. The CDR3 DNA sequence: TGTACCAGCAGCGGAGTGGGCCTAGCGTCAGATACGCAGTATTTT. It translates to CTSSGVGLASDTQYF.

As to this clonotype: A junction boundary mismatches the germline segment, possibly from a read error. The gene calls are TRBV2 and TRBJ2-5; possible D gene TRBD2, 6 bases. CDR3 size: 15 residues. Per the germline V gene, CDR1 is SNHLY and CDR2 is FYNNEI. CDR3: CASRLRGRPQETRYF. Here the CDR3 DNA reads TGTGCCAGCCGCCTTCGGGGGAGACCCCAAGAGACCCGGTACTTC. The complete variable domain, with remaining parts taken from reference TRBV2 and TRBJ2-5, reads EPEVTQTPSHQVTQMGQEVILRCVPISNHLYFYWYRQILGQKVEFLVSFYNNEISEKSEIFDDQFSVERPDGSNFTLKIRSTKLEDSAMYFCASRLRGRPQETRYFGPGTRLLVL.

This rearrangement joins TRBV9 to TRBJ1-2; a possible D gene is TRBD1 (6 bases). The length of the CDR3 is 15 residues. V gave up 3 bases and J gave up 8 bases, with 20 bases separating them. Germline CDR1 SGDLS, CDR2 YYNGEE. CDR3 sequence (DNA): TGTGCCAGCAGCGCGTCCCTACACAGGGACGACGGCTACACCTTC. Its translation is CASSASLHRDDGYTF.

This clonotype was detected only a few times. The chain recombines TRBV5-1 with TRBJ2-1; 10 nucleotides match TRBD2. J lost 4 bases, V lost 2 bases, and 9 bases had no gene match. The CDR3 runs to 17 residues. The germline V gene encodes CDR1 SGHRS and CDR2 YFSETQ. CDR3 DNA sequence: TGCGCCAGCAGCTTCCCCATAGCGGGAGGTCGGTACAATGAGCAGTTCTTC. This gives the protein CASSFPIAGGRYNEQFF.

This clonotype showed up just a few times. The chain links TRBV6-5 to TRBJ2-4; 9 bases match TRBD2. After removal of 0 bases from V and 13 bases from J, the junction contained 10 bases not matched to a gene. The CDR3 runs to 15 residues. Germline V gives CDR1 MNHEY, CDR2 SVGAGI. The DNA for the CDR3 is TGTGCCAGCAGTTACTCGCCTAGCGGGACATCAGTGCAGTACTTC. It yields the protein CASSYSPSGTSVQYF.

In this sample, this clonotype turned up once. The V and J genes are TRBV20-1 and TRBJ2-6; tentative D call: TRBD1 (7 bases). Germline V gene sequence: CDR1 DFQATT, CDR2 SNEGSKA (reference sequence). This CDR3 is built from 18 residues. Trimming removed 1 base at V and 0 bases at J, with 16 bases between. CDR3 sequence reads: CSARVSGGGYSGANVLTF. The CDR3 DNA reads as TGCAGTGCTAGAGTATCCGGAGGGGGCTACTCTGGGGCCAACGTCCTGACTTTC.

The chain is built from TRBV16 and TRBJ2-7; the D gene is possibly TRBD1 (5 bases). This CDR3 comprises 14 residues. Germline V lookup: CDR1 KGHSY, CDR2 FQNENV. V gave up 1 base and J gave up 5 bases, with 12 bases separating them. The CDR3 sequence: CASSQFLGLDEQYF. CDR3 coding DNA: TGTGCCAGCAGCCAATTCCTGGGGCTCGACGAGCAGTACTTC.

This clonotype was detected only a few times. The V call is TRBV5-1, the J call TRBJ2-7; D gene ambiguous. The CDR3 is made up of 13 amino acids. V was trimmed by 1 base and J by 5 bases, leaving 10 bases between them. The germline V gene has CDR1 SGHRS and CDR2 YFSETQ. The CDR3 is CASSLTTPDEQYF. The CDR3 coding sequence is TGCGCCAGCAGCTTGACTACTCCTGACGAGCAGTACTTC.

A note on this clonotype: A read error may be the cause here, since a much bigger clone is one base away. V gene TRBV12-3 or TRBV12-4 combines with J gene TRBJ2-5; D is possibly TRBD1 (7 bases). This CDR3 has 16 residues. V was shortened by 2 bases and J by 5 bases, with 18 bases between the two germline ends. CDR3 nucleotides: TGTGCCAGCAGTTTACAGGGGGGATTTATGATGGAGACCCAGTACTTC. This encodes CASSLQGGFMMETQYF.

The chain carries TRBV6-1 and TRBJ1-2, with 7 nucleotides matching TRBD1. V lost 2 bases to trimming and J lost 9 bases; unmatched junction nucleotides: 9. In germline, CDR1 is MNHNS, CDR2 SASEGT. The CDR3 is 14 residues long. CDR3 sequence reads: CASSETGGQSRYTF. The CDR3 DNA reads TGTGCCAGCAGTGAAACGGGGGGACAGTCTCGCTACACCTTC.

The chain couples TRBV19 to TRBJ2-1; D may match TRBD1 or TRBD2 (5 bases each). There are 15 residues in the CDR3. CDR1 is LNHDA and CDR2 is SQIVND in the germline V gene (reference sequence). Trimming removed 5 bases from V and 6 bases from J, with 17 bases in between. The CDR3 sequence is CASSPQGPGFNEQFF. The CDR3 nucleotides are TGTGCCAGTAGTCCGCAGGGACCCGGTTTCAATGAGCAGTTCTTC.

This chain connects TRBV12-3 or TRBV12-4 to TRBJ1-1; 9 bases fit TRBD1. This CDR3 contains 14 residues. V lost 5 bases, J lost 8 bases, and 9 bases stayed unmatched. This chain's CDR3 is CASSTTGGLTEAFF. The DNA for the CDR3 is TGTGCCAGCAGTACAACAGGGGGCTTGACGGAAGCTTTCTTT.

This clonotype was seen more than once but under ten times. This sequence joins TRBV12-3 or TRBV12-4 and TRBJ1-1, with TRBD1 as a possible D gene (6 bases). V lost 3 bases and J lost 8, with 10 bases in between. The CDR3 has 12 residues. The CDR3 region has the DNA TGTGCCAGCAGTTTCGTGACAGGCGAAGCTTTCTTT. Encoded protein: CASSFVTGEAFF.

The J gene is TRBJ2-7, the V gene TRBV3-1, with 7 nucleotides matching TRBD1. The germline gives CDR1 LGHDT, CDR2 YNNKEL (reference sequence). This CDR3 region has 15 residues. The J segment lost 0 bases and the V segment lost 6 bases, leaving 8 bases of the junction unmatched. For the CDR3, the DNA is TGTGCCAGCAGGCGAAGGGACAGCGGCTCCTACGAGCAGTACTTC. Translation: CASRRRDSGSYEQYF.

The chain joins TRBV4-1 to TRBJ2-4, with D perhaps matching TRBD1 (5 bases). TRBJ2-5 matches the DNA end more closely, so the J call is doubtful. CDR1 MGHRA and CDR2 YSYEKL come from the germline V gene. The CDR3 runs to 14 residues. This CDR3 reads CASSQVRQTETQYF. The CDR3 nucleotides are TGCGCCAGCAGCCAAGTTCGACAGACAGAGACCCAGTACTTC.

Concerning this clonotype itself: The DNA is omitted, as the CDR3 cannot be located on it reliably, and the CDR3 follows TCRdb's listing. The CDR3 spells CSAKQYFGGGEQYF. This rearrangement joins TRBV20-1 to TRBJ2-5; the DNA was not used to check the table's D call, TRBD2. The germline V gene has CDR1 DFQATT and CDR2 SNEGSKA (reference sequence). The CDR3 is 14 residues long, ends included.

This clonotype was counted ten times or more. The genes are TRBV14 and TRBJ2-3; 10 nucleotides line up with TRBD2. V lost 1 base to trimming and J lost 5 bases; unmatched junction nucleotides: 3. The germline gives CDR1 SGHDN, CDR2 FVKESK. The CDR3 runs to 15 residues. CDR3 DNA: TGTGCCAGCAGCCAAGCCCGGACTAGCGGAGATACGCAGTATTTT. Its protein product is CASSQARTSGDTQYF.

The rearrangement links TRBV9 to TRBJ2-3; TRBD2 matches 13 bases. The CDR3 runs to 18 residues. The germline V gene has CDR1 SGDLS and CDR2 YYNGEE. V shed 0 bases, J shed 1 base, and the junction held 5 bases outside the gene matches. This CDR3 is CASSVGTSGSSGTDTQYF. CDR3 sequence (DNA): TGTGCCAGCAGCGTAGGGACTAGCGGGAGTAGCGGCACAGATACGCAGTATTTT.

The V and J genes are TRBV20-1 and TRBJ2-3, with no clear D. Germline V gives CDR1 DFQATT, CDR2 SNEGSKA (reference sequence). The CDR3 has 12 residues. V lost 3 bases to trimming and J lost 5 bases, with 9 bases between them. The CDR3 region has the DNA TGCAGTGCTAGTCCTTTAGGAGATACGCAGTATTTT. Protein sequence: CSASPLGDTQYF.

V usage is TRBV6-5 and J usage is TRBJ2-7; D unclear. Germline V gives CDR1 MNHEY, CDR2 SVGAGI. This CDR3 is 12 amino acids long. V was shortened by 8 bases and J by 1 base, with 9 bases between the two germline ends. This chain's CDR3 is CASYGISYEQYF. DNA of the CDR3: TGTGCCAGCTATGGCATTTCCTACGAGCAGTACTTC.

The rearrangement links TRBV27 to TRBJ2-3, with TRBD2 matching 11 bases. J was trimmed by 2 bases and V by 6 bases; bases with no gene match: 7. This CDR3 comprises 16 residues. Germline CDR1 reads MNHEY; CDR2 reads SMNVEV (reference sequence). CDR3 DNA sequence: TGTGCCAGCAGGACCCTTAGCGGGAGGGACACAGATACGCAGTATTTT. It translates to CASRTLSGRDTDTQYF.

V usage is TRBV9 and J usage is TRBJ2-1; D is uncertain. CDR1 and CDR2 (germline): SGDLS, YYNGEE. V shed 3 bases and J shed 1 base, with 8 bases lying between them. This CDR3 is built from 14 residues. CDR3 amino acids: CASSDGTSYNEQFF. DNA for the CDR3: TGTGCCAGCAGCGACGGCACATCCTACAATGAGCAGTTCTTC.

The chain employs TRBV7-2 and TRBJ1-2, with 10 nucleotides matching TRBD1. CDR1 and CDR2 (germline): SGHTA, FQGNSA. V trimming: 1 base; J trimming: 11 bases; junction bases outside the gene matches: 13. This CDR3 spans 16 amino acids. Here the CDR3 reads CASSLVGGQGVLGYTF. The CDR3 DNA is TGTGCCAGCAGCTTAGTTGGAGGACAGGGGGTCTTAGGGTACACCTTC.

In regard to this clonotype: One end of the junction does not line up with germline, which may come from a read error. V is TRBV27 and J is TRBJ2-5, with 8 bases fitting TRBD2. The germline V gene has CDR1 MNHEY and CDR2 SMNVEV (reference sequence). The CDR3 totals 14 residues. CDR3 coding DNA: TGCGCCGGCAGTAGCGGGACCCGAAGGGAGACCCAGTACTTC. It encodes CAGSSGTRRETQYF.

This clonotype was observed a few times. The J gene is TRBJ2-1, the V gene TRBV29-1, with TRBD1 as a possible D gene (6 bases). Trimming stripped 3 bases from V and 5 bases from J, with 14 bases between. The germline gives CDR1 SQVTM, CDR2 ANQGSEA. The CDR3 loop spans 14 amino acids. The CDR3 nucleotides are TGCAGCGTTGAGGGGGCTGGACTCAACAATGAGCAGTTCTTC. Amino acids: CSVEGAGLNNEQFF.